Each of the 23 T cell receptor beta chains below was sequenced from the same sample in a study of CD8 T cells in ankylosing spondylitis. TCRdb re-called the 5' RACE reads with MiXCR, one entry per CDR3 protein. The sample shows 150,000 to 200,000 distinct CDR3 sequences, about a third of them seen only once. Sequenced input: synovial fluid, either unsorted or a sorted T cell fraction (not recorded which). The receptors shown here come from a male donor with ankylosing spondylitis.

This clonotype was seen a few times. The chain joins TRBV7-8 to TRBJ2-3; 10 bases map to TRBD1. CDR1 and CDR2 (germline): SGHVS, FQNEAQ. The CDR3 is made up of 16 amino acids. Trimming removed 4 bases from V and 4 bases from J; junction bases left unmatched: 8. As DNA, the CDR3 is TGTGCCAGCAGCTCCCCGGGACAGGGGAAGGCAGATACGCAGTATTTT. This translates into CASSSPGQGKADTQYF.

The chain has TRBV6-1 and TRBJ2-1, with D maybe TRBD2 (6 bases). CDR3 length equals 13 residues. V was cut by 5 bases and J by 6 bases, with 11 bases left in between. From germline, CDR1 is MNHNS and CDR2 SASEGT. CDR3 residues: CASSRGSINEQFF. Here the CDR3 DNA reads TGTGCCAGCAGTCGGGGGAGCATCAATGAGCAGTTCTTC.

In this sample, this clonotype turned up a few times. The V call is TRBV20-1, the J call TRBJ1-1; D is perhaps TRBD1 (5 bases). V lost 5 bases, J lost 2 bases, and 12 bases lay in between. This CDR3 spans 13 amino acids. CDR1 DFQATT and CDR2 SNEGSKA come from the germline V gene (reference sequence). The CDR3 reads CSAPRDQNTEAFF. CDR3 bases: TGCAGTGCTCCCCGGGACCAAAACACTGAAGCTTTCTTT.

This chain uses TRBV20-1 with TRBJ2-7; possible D gene TRBD1, 5 bases. Germline V gene lookup returns CDR1 DFQATT and CDR2 SNEGSKA (reference sequence). The CDR3 has 15 amino acids. The V end lost 0 bases, the J end lost 0 bases, and 12 bases lay between the germline ends. The CDR3 is CSARDIITGSYEQYF. The CDR3 DNA reads as TGCAGTGCTAGAGATATTATTACAGGCTCCTACGAGCAGTACTTC.

This clonotype occurred a few times. The V call is TRBV25-1, the J call TRBJ2-7; D is ambiguous. The CDR3 is made up of 13 amino acids. Germline V gives CDR1 MGHDK, CDR2 SYGVNS. The V and J ends lost 1 base and 5 bases respectively, with 9 bases between them. The CDR3 region is CASSELDLNEQYF. The CDR3 region has the DNA TGTGCCAGCAGTGAATTGGACCTGAACGAGCAGTACTTC.

The chain joins TRBV3-1 to TRBJ2-5; the D gene is possibly TRBD2 (6 bases). V lost 4 bases to trimming and J lost 4 bases, with 16 bases between them. This CDR3 spans 15 amino acids. CDR1 is LGHDT, CDR2 YNNKEL, per germline (reference sequence). The DNA of the CDR3 is TGTGCCAGCAGCCCCCTCCCTCAAGCGGGAGAGACCCAGTACTTC. Translating it yields CASSPLPQAGETQYF.

The chain couples TRBV19 to TRBJ2-6; D possibly corresponds to TRBD1 (5 bases). The CDR3 runs 16 residues. Germline V gene data show CDR1 as LNHDA and CDR2 as SQIVND (reference sequence). V was shortened by 5 bases and J by 1 base, with 12 bases between the two germline ends. The CDR3 sequence is CASSPAGQSGANVLTF. The CDR3 DNA is TGTGCCAGTAGTCCGGCTGGACAATCTGGGGCCAACGTCCTGACTTTC.

This clonotype was observed at least ten times. The chain joins TRBV7-9 to TRBJ2-3; 9 positions match TRBD2. Germline V gene sequence: CDR1 SEHNR, CDR2 FQNEAQ (reference sequence). The CDR3 is 16 residues long. Trimming at V came to 7 bases and at J to 2 bases, leaving 10 bases not matched to a gene. In DNA, the CDR3 is TGTGCCAGCATAGAGGGCGGGAGGGGCAACACAGATACGCAGTATTTT. Translated: CASIEGGRGNTDTQYF.

The V gene is TRBV20-1, the J gene TRBJ2-3; D call uncertain. The V end lost 4 bases, the J end lost 4 bases, and 12 bases lay between the germline ends. The germline V gene has CDR1 DFQATT and CDR2 SNEGSKA (reference sequence). The CDR3 loop spans 13 amino acids. In DNA, the CDR3 is TGCAGTGCTATTAGTAGTGTGGCAGATACGCAGTATTTT. It specifies CSAISSVADTQYF.

The CDR3 DNA sequence: TGTGCCAGCCGCCCGAGCCCGCCCCCCGCGAACACCGGGGAGCTGTTTTTT. Its translation: CASRPSPPPANTGELFF. The chain couples TRBV7-6 to TRBJ2-2; D uncertain. This CDR3 has 17 amino acids. Trimming took off 8 bases at V and 0 bases at J, with 19 bases between the two ends. Germline CDR1 SGHVS, CDR2 FNYEAQ.

A few counts support this clonotype. The V call is TRBV19, the J call TRBJ2-5; no clear D gene. Germline CDR1 and CDR2: LNHDA and SQIVND (reference sequence). V lost 2 bases and J 2 bases, leaving 9 bases between the germline ends. This CDR3 has 14 residues. This CDR3 reads CASSIQGEQETQYF. As DNA, the CDR3 is TGTGCCAGTAGTATACAAGGCGAGCAAGAGACCCAGTACTTC. Full variable domain (rest looked up from reference TRBV19 and TRBJ2-5): DGGITQSPKYLFRKEGQNVTLSCEQNLNHDAMYWYRQDPGQGLRLIYYSQIVNDFQKGDIAEGYSVSREKKESFPLTVTSAQKNPTAFYLCASSIQGEQETQYFGPGTRLLVL.

This clonotype has a handful of counts. One junction end disagrees with the germline gene, perhaps due to a read error. This chain connects TRBV7-7 to TRBJ1-4; 7 bases match TRBD1. CDR3 length equals 15 residues. The germline CDR1 and CDR2 sequences are SSHAT and FNYEAQ (reference sequence). The CDR3 is CASSARQGQNEKLFF. CDR3 nucleotide sequence: TGTGCTAGCAGCGCTCGACAGGGACAAAATGAAAAACTGTTTTTT.

The sample holds many counts of this clonotype. The chain recombines TRBV4-2 with TRBJ2-2; no clear D. The CDR3 extends over 17 amino acids. Germline V gene data show CDR1 as LGHNA and CDR2 as YNFKEQ. V was pared by 1 base and J by 2 bases, with 14 bases between. CDR3 bases: TGTGCCAGCAGCCAAGTCGGGTCCGGCGTTAACACCGGGGAGCTGTTTTTT. This codes for CASSQVGSGVNTGELFF.

This sequence joins TRBV21-1 and TRBJ1-2; the table's D call, TRBD1, was not checked against the DNA. TRBV21-1 is reported as a pseudogene. The CDR3 extends over 14 amino acids. The CDR3 region is CASILDSPNYGYTF. The CDR3 coding sequence is TGTGCCAGCATCCTGGACAGTCCGAACTATGGCTACACCTTC.

This chain connects TRBV3-1 to TRBJ1-5; D remains unclear. V was shortened by 2 bases and J by 5 bases, with 7 bases between the two germline ends. The CDR3 sequence is 13 residues long. Germline-derived CDR1 and CDR2 are LGHDT and YNNKEL (reference sequence). The CDR3 loop reads CASSQFLDQPQHF. The CDR3 DNA is TGTGCCAGCAGCCAATTCCTCGATCAGCCCCAGCATTTT.

This clonotype appeared a few times. The CDR3 DNA sequence: TGTGCCAGCAGTTTATCCATCGAGGGGGCGCATTTT. It specifies CASSLSIEGAHF. The chain uses TRBV12-3 or TRBV12-4 and TRBJ1-5; the match to TRBD1 covers 7 bases. Trimming took 2 bases from V and 15 from J; bases not matched to a gene: 7. The CDR3 extends over 12 amino acids.

This clonotype appeared a few times. CDR3 nucleotides: TGCAGTGCTATGGCCCTTGTACTAGCGGGGGTTCCCACAGATACGCAGTATTTT. Translation gives CSAMALVLAGVPTDTQYF. The chain combines TRBV20-1 with TRBJ2-3, with 11 positions matching TRBD2. This CDR3 has 18 amino acids. V gave up 4 bases and J gave up 2 bases; unmatched junction bases: 14. The germline V gene has CDR1 DFQATT and CDR2 SNEGSKA (reference sequence).

The chain combines TRBV2 with TRBJ2-4; tentative D call: TRBD2 (7 bases). The CDR3 spans 15 residues. Per the germline V gene, CDR1 is SNHLY and CDR2 is FYNNEI. V was trimmed by 7 bases and J by 8 bases, leaving 21 bases between them. The CDR3 spells CASTGAWGAGDIQYF. CDR3 bases: TGTGCCAGCACCGGCGCATGGGGGGCGGGGGACATTCAGTACTTC.

This clonotype has more than one count but fewer than ten. The chain recombines TRBV7-3 with TRBJ1-1; D is unresolved. The germline V gene encodes CDR1 SGHTA and CDR2 FQGTGA. The CDR3 runs 14 residues. V was shortened by 0 bases and J by 4 bases, with 9 bases between the two germline ends. The CDR3 region is CASSLTYSGTEAFF. CDR3 sequence (DNA): TGTGCCAGCAGCTTAACCTATTCCGGCACTGAAGCTTTCTTT.

This chain's CDR3 is CASSLRGAGYTF. CDR3 sequence (DNA): TGTGCCAGCAGCTTAAGAGGGGCCGGCTACACCTTC. The chain links TRBV7-2 to TRBJ1-2; TRBD1 is a possible D gene (5 bases). Germline V gives CDR1 SGHTA, CDR2 FQGNSA. The CDR3 totals 12 residues. Trimming shortened V by 2 bases and J by 8 bases, and 9 bases separated the two germline ends.

This clonotype has at least ten counts. The rearrangement joins TRBV6-1 to TRBJ2-2; D might be TRBD1 (5 bases). The V end lost 6 bases, the J end lost 4 bases, and 12 bases lay between the germline ends. The CDR3 covers 14 residues. The germline V gene has CDR1 MNHNS and CDR2 SASEGT. The CDR3 is CASRPDRITGELFF. CDR3 nucleotide sequence: TGTGCCAGCAGACCCGACAGAATCACCGGGGAGCTGTTTTTT.

There are a few counts of this clonotype. The gene calls are TRBV29-1 and TRBJ1-2; 10 bases are shared with TRBD1. The length of the CDR3 is 15 residues. V was clipped by 6 bases and J by 0 bases; unmatched bases: 7. Looked up from germline, CDR1 is SQVTM and CDR2 is ANQGSEA. CDR3 in amino acids: CSVRSGTGANYGYTF. CDR3 sequence (DNA): TGCAGCGTGAGGTCCGGGACAGGGGCTAACTATGGCTACACCTTC.

The rearrangement links TRBV15 to TRBJ1-5; D is uncertain. Germline CDR1 and CDR2: LNHNV and YYDKDF (reference sequence). Trimming cost V 2 bases and J 0 bases, with 14 bases left between them. CDR3 length equals 17 residues. The CDR3 DNA follows: TGTGCCACCAGCAGATCCCTTAGCCTTTATAGCAATCAGCCCCAGCATTTT. Protein: CATSRSLSLYSNQPQHF.